The present T cell receptor beta chain was sequenced within a study of blood T cell repertoires in COVID-19. Background on the study: There were acute and convalescent COVID-19 samples, and they came from the United States, Italy and Spain.

The J segment lost 0 bases and the V segment lost 1 base, leaving 6 bases of the junction unmatched. CDR1 is SGHDN and CDR2 is FVKESK in the germline V gene. This CDR3 is 16 amino acids long. This clone was found a few times. In the source study's methods: Amplification of reference gene primers was used by the study to estimate nucleated cell counts. Assay used: immunoSEQ multiplex PCR; TCRdb lists only in-frame clones, some missing. Clone size and V and J calls were adopted from that table, with D and trimming inferred from the DNA. The sample consists of 140,000 to 150,000 clones, approximately 91% of them appearing once.

The sequencing input was peripheral blood. The chain employs TRBV14 and TRBJ2-7; TRBD2 aligns across 7 bases. The receptor comes from a human donor in a cohort sampled during active COVID-19. CDR3 sequence reads: CASSQAGRTSSYEQYF. The CDR3 region has the DNA TGTGCCAGCAGCCAAGCGGGACGGACTAGCTCCTACGAGCAGTACTTC.